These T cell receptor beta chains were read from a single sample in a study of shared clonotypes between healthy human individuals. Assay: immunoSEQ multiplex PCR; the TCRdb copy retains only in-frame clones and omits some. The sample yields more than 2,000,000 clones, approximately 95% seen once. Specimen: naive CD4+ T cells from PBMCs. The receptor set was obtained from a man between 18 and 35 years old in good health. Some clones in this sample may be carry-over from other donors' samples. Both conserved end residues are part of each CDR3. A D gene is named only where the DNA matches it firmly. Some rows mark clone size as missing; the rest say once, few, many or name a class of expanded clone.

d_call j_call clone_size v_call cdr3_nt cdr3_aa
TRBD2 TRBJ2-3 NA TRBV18 TGTGCCAGCTCACCACCGGGAGGGGGCACAGATACGCAGTATTTT CASSPPGGGTDTQYF
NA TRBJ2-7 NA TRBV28 TGTGCCAGCAGTTTAGTCGTCTCCTACGAGCAGTACTTC CASSLVVSYEQYF
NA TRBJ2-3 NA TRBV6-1 TGTGCCAGCAGAGCGAGAAGGGGCCCCACAGATACGCAGTATTTT CASRARRGPTDTQYF
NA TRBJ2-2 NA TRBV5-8 TGTGCCAGCAGCTTCCGGGACTGGAACACCGGGGAGCTGTTTTTT CASSFRDWNTGELFF
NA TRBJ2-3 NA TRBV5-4 TGTGCCAGCAGCGGCTACACCCTGGGGACAGATACGCAGTATTTT CASSGYTLGTDTQYF
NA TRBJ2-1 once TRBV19 TGTGCCAGTAGTAGCGGAGTCTCCTACAATGAGCAGTTCTTC CASSSGVSYNEQFF
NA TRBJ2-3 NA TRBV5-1 TGCGCCAGCAGCTTGGGGCTCGGGGATAGCACAGATACGCAGTATTTT CASSLGLGDSTDTQYF
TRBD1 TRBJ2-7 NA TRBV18 TGTGCCAGCTCACCCGGACAGGGGGTTTACGAGCAGTACTTC CASSPGQGVYEQYF
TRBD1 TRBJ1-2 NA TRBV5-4 TGTGCCAGCAGCTTCCACGGACAGGGGGCGCCTGGCTACACCTTC CASSFHGQGAPGYTF
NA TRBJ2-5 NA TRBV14 TGTGCCAGCAGCCAAGAGGGCGGGCAAGAGACCCAGTACTTC CASSQEGGQETQYF
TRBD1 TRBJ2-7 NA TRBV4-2 TGTGCCAGCAGACCCGGGACAGGGCCCTACGAGCAGTACTTC CASRPGTGPYEQYF
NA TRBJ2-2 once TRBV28 TGTGCCAGCAGTTTTTCTCCCTTGCCCGGGGAGCTGTTTTTT CASSFSPLPGELFF
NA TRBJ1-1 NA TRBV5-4 TGTGCCAGCAGCTTATCCAGCTCGAACACTGAAGCTTTCTTT CASSLSSSNTEAFF
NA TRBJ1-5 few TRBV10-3 TGTGCCATCAGTGAGGAACAGGATCTGCCCCAGCATTTT CAISEEQDLPQHF
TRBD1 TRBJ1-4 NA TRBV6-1 TGTGCCAGCATCATGACAGGGGAGGGAAAACTGTTTTTT CASIMTGEGKLFF
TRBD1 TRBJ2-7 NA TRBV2 TGTGCCAGCAGGACAGGGCCTAACTACGAGCAGTACTTC CASRTGPNYEQYF
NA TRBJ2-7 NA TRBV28 TGTGCCAGCAGATCCGGAGCGGGCAACTCCTACGAGCAGTACTTC CASRSGAGNSYEQYF
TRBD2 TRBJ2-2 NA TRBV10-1 TGCGCCAGCAGCCTCACTAGCGGGAGGGCAAACACCGGGGAGCTGTTTTTT CASSLTSGRANTGELFF
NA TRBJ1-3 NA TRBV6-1 TGTGCCAGCAGTAACGGGCAGAGGGACACCATATATTTT CASSNGQRDTIYF
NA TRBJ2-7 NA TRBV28 TGTGCCAGCAGTTCTCCGCCCGGCGGGGAGTGGGGGGACGAGCAGTACTTC CASSSPPGGEWGDEQYF
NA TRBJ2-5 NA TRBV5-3 TGTGCCAGAAGCTTGAGTGGGAGTCCTGTGGAGACCCAGTACTTC CARSLSGSPVETQYF
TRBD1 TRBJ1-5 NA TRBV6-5 TGTGCCAGCAGTTACGGGACAGGCAATAGCAATCAGCCCCAGCATTTT CASSYGTGNSNQPQHF
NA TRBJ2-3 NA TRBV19 TGTGCCAGTAGTATAGGTCGGGGCGCAGATACGCAGTATTTT CASSIGRGADTQYF
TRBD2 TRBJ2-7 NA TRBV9 TGTGCCAGCAGCGTAGGGGTAGGCGGGAGAGACGAGCAGTACTTC CASSVGVGGRDEQYF
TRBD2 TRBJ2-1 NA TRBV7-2 TGTGCCAGCAGCTTGTTAATAGCGGGAGTGTCTGAGCAGTTCTTC CASSLLIAGVSEQFF
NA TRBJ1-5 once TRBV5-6 TGTGCCAGCAGCTTGGCGGGAAATCAGCCCCAGCATTTT CASSLAGNQPQHF
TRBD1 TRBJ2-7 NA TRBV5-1 TGCGCCAGCAGTAGGACAGGTGATTCCTACGAGCAGTACTTC CASSRTGDSYEQYF
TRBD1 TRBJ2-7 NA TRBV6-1 TGTGCCAGCAGTGGGTCTTTGGGGGACAGGTCACGACCCTACGAGCAGTACTTC CASSGSLGDRSRPYEQYF
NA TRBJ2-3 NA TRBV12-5 TGTGCTAGTGGTTTGACAGGGACAGATACGCAGTATTTT CASGLTGTDTQYF
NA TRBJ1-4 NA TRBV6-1 TGTGCCAGCAGTGGGAGGGGGGTGAGGATTGAAAAACTGTTTTTT CASSGRGVRIEKLFF
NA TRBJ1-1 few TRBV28 TGTGCCAGCAGTTTACCTCAAACTGAAGCTTTCTTT CASSLPQTEAFF
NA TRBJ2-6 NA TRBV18 TGTGCCAGCTCACCCGACCTTGGAGGGGGGACTGGGGCCAACGTCCTGACTTTC CASSPDLGGGTGANVLTF
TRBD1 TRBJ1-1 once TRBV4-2 TGTGCCAGCAGCCAATCCGGGACAGAGGCAGTTTCGGCTTTCTTT CASSQSGTEAVSAFF
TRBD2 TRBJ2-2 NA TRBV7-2 TGTGCCAGCAGCTTATTGCCTCTAGCGGGAGACCCCACCGGGGAGCTGTTTTTT CASSLLPLAGDPTGELFF
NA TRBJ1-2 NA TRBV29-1 TGCAGCGTTGAACCCGACAGGCTCGTAAATGGCTACACCTTC CSVEPDRLVNGYTF
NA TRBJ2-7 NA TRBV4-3 TGCGCCAGCAGCCAAGTAGCTGTGGAAACCTACGAGCAGTACTTC CASSQVAVETYEQYF
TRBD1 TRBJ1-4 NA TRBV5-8 TGTGCCAGCAGCCACGGGACAGGGGGCGGAAAACTGTTTTTT CASSHGTGGGKLFF
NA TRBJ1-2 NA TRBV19 TGTGCCAGTAGTGCTCCCGGAAGAGCCTACACCTTC CASSAPGRAYTF
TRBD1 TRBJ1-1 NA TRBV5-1 TGCGCCAGCAGCTGGGACAGGGGCGGAGTAATGGCTGAAGCTTTCTTT CASSWDRGGVMAEAFF
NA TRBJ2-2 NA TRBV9 TGTGCCAGCAGCGTAGGTGGCCACACCGGGGAGCTGTTTTTT CASSVGGHTGELFF
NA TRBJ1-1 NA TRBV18 TGTGCCAGCTCAACAGACATGAACACTGAAGCTTTCTTT CASSTDMNTEAFF
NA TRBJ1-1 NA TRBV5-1 TGCGCCAGCAGCTTGGACCGGCCCACTGAAGCTTTCTTT CASSLDRPTEAFF
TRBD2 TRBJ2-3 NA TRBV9 TGTGCCAGCAGCGTAACTAGCGGGAGCACAGATACGCAGTATTTT CASSVTSGSTDTQYF
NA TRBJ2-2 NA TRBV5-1 TGCGCCAGCAGCGGTACAAATGGTGCACGCACCGGGGAGCTGTTTTTT CASSGTNGARTGELFF
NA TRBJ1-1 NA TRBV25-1 TGTGCCAGCAGAGAAAACGGGCCTTTAGGGACTGAAGCTTTCTTT CASRENGPLGTEAFF
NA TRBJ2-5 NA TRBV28 TGTGCCAGCGCGAGGCATGGGTCGGGACAAGAGACCCAGTACTTC CASARHGSGQETQYF
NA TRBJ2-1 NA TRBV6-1 TGTGCCAGCAGTGACGGAGCGGGCTTCTACAATGAGCAGTTCTTC CASSDGAGFYNEQFF
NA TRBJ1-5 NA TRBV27 TGTGCCAGCAGGCAGGGCAGCAATCAGCCCCAGCATTTT CASRQGSNQPQHF
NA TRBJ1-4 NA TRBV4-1 TGCGCCAGCAGCCCAAGGGTGGGGGGCGAAACTAATGAAAAACTGTTTTTT CASSPRVGGETNEKLFF
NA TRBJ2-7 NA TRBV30 TGTGCCTGGAGTGTCCGGGCAACCTACGAGCAGTACTTC CAWSVRATYEQYF
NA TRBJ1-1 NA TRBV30 TGTGCCTGGAGTGCAATCCGAACCAGTACAGCTATGAACACTGAAGCTTTCTTT CAWSAIRTSTAMNTEAFF
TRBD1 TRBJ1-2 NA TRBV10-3 TGTGCCATCACCGAGGGACAGCACTACACCTTC CAITEGQHYTF
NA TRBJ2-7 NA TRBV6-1 TGTGCCAGCAGCTCCTCCCGGGCGGGCGAGCAGTACTTC CASSSSRAGEQYF
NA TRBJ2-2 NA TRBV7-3 TGTGCCAGCAGCTCCAGTTGGGAGGCCGGGGAGCTGTTTTTT CASSSSWEAGELFF
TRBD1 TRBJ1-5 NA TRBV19 TGTGCCAGTAGGCCTGACAGGGATCTAGCCAGCAATCAGCCCCAGCATTTT CASRPDRDLASNQPQHF
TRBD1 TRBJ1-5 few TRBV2 TGTGCCAGCAGCGACAGGGGGAACAACAATCAGCCCCAGCATTTT CASSDRGNNNQPQHF
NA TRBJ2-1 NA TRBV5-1 TGCGCCAGCAAGGAGCGGCCTTCCTACAATGAGCAGTTCTTC CASKERPSYNEQFF
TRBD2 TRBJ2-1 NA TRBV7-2 TGTGCCAGCAGCTTAAGACTAGCGGGTCCCTCCTACAATGAGCAGTTCTTC CASSLRLAGPSYNEQFF
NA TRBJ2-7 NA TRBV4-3 TGCGCCAGCAGCCAAGATCCAGACTCCTACGAGCAGTACTTC CASSQDPDSYEQYF
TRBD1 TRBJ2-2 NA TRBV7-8 TGTGCCAGCAGCCTACAGGGGGCGAACACCGGGGAGCTGTTTTTT CASSLQGANTGELFF